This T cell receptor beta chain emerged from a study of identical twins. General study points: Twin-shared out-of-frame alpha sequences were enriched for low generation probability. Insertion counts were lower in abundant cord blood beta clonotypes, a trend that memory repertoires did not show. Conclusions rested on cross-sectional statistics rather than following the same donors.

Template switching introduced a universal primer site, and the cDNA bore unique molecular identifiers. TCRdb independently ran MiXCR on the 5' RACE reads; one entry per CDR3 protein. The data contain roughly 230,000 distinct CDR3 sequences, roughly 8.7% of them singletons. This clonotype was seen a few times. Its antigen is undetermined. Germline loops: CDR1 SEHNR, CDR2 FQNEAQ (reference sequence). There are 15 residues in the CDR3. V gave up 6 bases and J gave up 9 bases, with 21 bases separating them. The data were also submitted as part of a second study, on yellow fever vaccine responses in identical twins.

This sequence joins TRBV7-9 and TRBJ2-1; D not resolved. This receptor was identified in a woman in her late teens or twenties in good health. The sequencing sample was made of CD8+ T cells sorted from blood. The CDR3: CASRPQNSAFGEQFF. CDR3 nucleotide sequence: TGTGCCAGCAGGCCCCAGAACTCCGCCTTTGGTGAGCAGTTCTTC.